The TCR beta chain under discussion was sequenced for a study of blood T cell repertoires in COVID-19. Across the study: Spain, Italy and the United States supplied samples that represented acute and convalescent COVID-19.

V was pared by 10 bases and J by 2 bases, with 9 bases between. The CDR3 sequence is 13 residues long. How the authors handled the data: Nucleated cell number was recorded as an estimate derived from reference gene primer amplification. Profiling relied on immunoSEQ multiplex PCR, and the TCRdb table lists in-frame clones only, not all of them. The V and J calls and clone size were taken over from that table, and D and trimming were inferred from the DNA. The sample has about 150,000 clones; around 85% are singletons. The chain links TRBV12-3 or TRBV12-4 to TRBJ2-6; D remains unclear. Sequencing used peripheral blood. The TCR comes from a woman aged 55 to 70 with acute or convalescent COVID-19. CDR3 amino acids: CATGAAGANVLTF. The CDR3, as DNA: TGTGCCACAGGCGCAGCTGGGGCCAACGTCCTGACTTTC.